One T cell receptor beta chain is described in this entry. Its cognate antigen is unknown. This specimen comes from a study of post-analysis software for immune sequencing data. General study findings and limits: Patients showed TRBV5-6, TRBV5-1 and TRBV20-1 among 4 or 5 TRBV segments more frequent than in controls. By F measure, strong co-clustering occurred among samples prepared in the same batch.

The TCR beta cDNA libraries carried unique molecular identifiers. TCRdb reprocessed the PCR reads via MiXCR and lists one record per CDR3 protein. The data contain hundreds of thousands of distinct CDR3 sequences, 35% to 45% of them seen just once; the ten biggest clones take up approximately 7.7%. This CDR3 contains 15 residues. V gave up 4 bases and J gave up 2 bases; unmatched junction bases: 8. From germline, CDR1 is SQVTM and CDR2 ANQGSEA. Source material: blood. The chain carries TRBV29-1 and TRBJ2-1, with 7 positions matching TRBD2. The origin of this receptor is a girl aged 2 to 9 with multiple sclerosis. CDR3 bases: TGCAGCGTTGTGGAGAGCGGGGCTGCCTACAATGAGCAGTTCTTC. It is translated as CSVVESGAAYNEQFF.